This T cell receptor beta chain emerged from a study of cytomegalovirus exposure and HLA in healthy donors. In the study overall: The Caucasian-associated ancestry cluster contained approximately 81% of the approximately 390 genotyped donors. General observations from the study: Later analysis placed DRB1 highest and HLA-C lowest in TCR association rates, which differed by HLA locus. The majority of TCR sequences were rare, yet some public TCRs appeared in many donors. A few CMV-associated chains were confirmed in vitro to be specific for CMV antigens.

This PCR relied on a set of 60 Vbeta primers and 13 Jbeta primers. Assay used: immunoSEQ multiplex PCR; TCRdb lists only in-frame clones, some missing. In the table there are 75,000 or so clones, 70% to 75% of which are singletons. This clone was detected a few times. What it binds is not known. Germline CDR1 and CDR2: MNHNY and SVGAGI (reference sequence). V shed 4 bases, J shed 9 bases, and the junction held 2 bases outside the gene matches. The CDR3 consists of 14 residues. The sequenced sample was PBMCs. V and J are TRBV6-6 and TRBJ1-6; 11 nucleotides match TRBD1. The TCR was taken from a woman aged 25 to 45 in good health and CMV-seropositive. The CDR3 coding sequence is TGTGCCAGCAGTTGGGGACAGGGGGGTTCACCCCTCCACTTT. Its protein is CASSWGQGGSPLHF.